Following are 27 T cell receptor beta chains from one sample sequenced in a study of blood T cell repertoires in COVID-19. Assay: immunoSEQ multiplex PCR; the TCRdb copy retains only in-frame clones and omits some. The sample has approximately 49,000 clones; roughly 84% are singletons. Input material: peripheral blood. The receptor set was obtained from a man between 50 and 59 years old with acute or convalescent COVID-19.

The rearrangement links TRBV2 to TRBJ1-6; possibly TRBD1 for D (5 bases). The CDR3 sequence is 15 residues long. Trimming stripped 3 bases from V and 4 bases from J, with 10 bases between. Per the germline V gene, CDR1 is SNHLY and CDR2 is FYNNEI. DNA of the CDR3: TGTGCCAGCAGTGATCGGACATTTTATAATTCACCCCTCCACTTT. Protein product: CASSDRTFYNSPLHF.

The chain links TRBV7-9 to TRBJ2-7; D uncertain. The CDR3 is made up of 13 amino acids. Trimming shortened V by 4 bases and J by 0 bases, and 7 bases separated the two germline ends. In germline, CDR1 is SEHNR, CDR2 FQNEAQ (reference sequence). CDR3 protein: CASSSQISYEQYF. The DNA for the CDR3 is TGTGCCAGCAGCTCACAAATCTCCTACGAGCAGTACTTC.

The chain employs TRBV6-5 and TRBJ1-2, with 9 bases that match TRBD1. Germline values: CDR1 MNHEY, CDR2 SVGAGI. The CDR3 loop spans 14 amino acids. Trimming at V came to 2 bases and at J to 7 bases, leaving 5 bases not matched to a gene. The CDR3 nucleotides read TGTGCCAGCAGTTACGGGACAGGGTCGGGTGGCTACACCTTC. Its translation: CASSYGTGSGGYTF.

This clone was detected only a few times. The genes are TRBV29-1 and TRBJ2-1; 7 bases agree with TRBD1. V dropped 3 bases and J dropped 2; count of bases not matched to a gene: 7. Germline V gene sequence: CDR1 SQVTM, CDR2 ANQGSEA. The CDR3 contains 15 residues. CDR3 nucleotide sequence: TGCAGCGTTGACCGATACAGGGGAACCTACAATGAGCAGTTCTTC. Encoded protein: CSVDRYRGTYNEQFF.

The rearrangement uses TRBV10-3 and TRBJ1-6; D is ambiguous. CDR1 and CDR2 (germline): ENHRY, SYGVKD. The CDR3 is 14 amino acids. The ends were cut back, 4 bases at V and 8 bases at J, with 12 bases in the middle. CDR3 amino acids: CAISAKSDYSPLHF. The CDR3 DNA sequence: TGTGCCATCAGTGCGAAGTCCGACTATTCACCCCTCCACTTT.

In this sample, this clone turned up a few times. The chain couples TRBV21-1 to TRBJ1-5; the D segment call TRBD1 is taken from the table without a DNA check. TRBV21-1 corresponds to a pseudogene. CDR3 length: 16 amino acids. CDR3 bases: TGTGCCAGCAGCACCCACAGGGGATGGAGCAATCAGCCCCAGCATTTT. It translates to CASSTHRGWSNQPQHF.

This chain uses TRBV3-1 (or the pseudogene TRBV3-2) with TRBJ2-7; 11 positions match TRBD2. Germline V gives CDR1 LGHDT, CDR2 YNNKEL (reference sequence). The CDR3 length is 15 residues. V lost 3 bases and J lost 1; bases outside the gene matches: 2. The chain's CDR3 is CASSQGLAESYEQYF. The CDR3 DNA reads TGTGCCAGCAGCCAGGGACTAGCGGAGTCCTACGAGCAGTACTTC.

Only one count was recorded for this clone. The rearrangement joins TRBV2 to TRBJ1-4, with 8 positions matching TRBD1. The V segment lost 6 bases and the J segment 11 bases; nucleotides outside the gene matches: 14. In germline, CDR1 is SNHLY, CDR2 FYNNEI. The CDR3 extends over 15 amino acids. The CDR3 DNA sequence: TGTGCCAGCAGCTCAACGACAGGGGTAATGAGGAAACTGTTTTTT. It encodes CASSSTTGVMRKLFF.

The chain combines TRBV2 with TRBJ2-7, with 10 bases lining up with TRBD2. The germline V gene has CDR1 SNHLY and CDR2 FYNNEI. Trimming removed 5 bases from V and 6 bases from J; junction bases left unmatched: 10. This CDR3 has 15 amino acids. CDR3 residues: CASSQGLSGRAEQYF. CDR3 bases: TGTGCCAGCAGTCAGGGCTTGAGCGGGAGGGCCGAGCAGTACTTC.

This chain links TRBV24-1 with TRBJ2-7; D is unclear. The V gene lost 3 bases and the J gene lost 6 bases, with 11 bases spanning the gap. CDR1 is KGHDR and CDR2 is SFDVKD in the germline V gene. This CDR3 has 13 amino acids. The CDR3, as DNA: TGTGCCACCAGTGATCCCTCCCTCCCCGAGCAGTACTTC. It is translated as CATSDPSLPEQYF.

This rearrangement joins TRBV27 to TRBJ2-7; tentative D call: TRBD1 (5 bases). V lost 2 bases and J 5 bases, leaving 19 bases between the germline ends. Looked up from germline, CDR1 is MNHEY and CDR2 is SMNVEV (reference sequence). This CDR3 comprises 16 residues. The DNA of the CDR3 is TGTGCCAGCAGTTTACGTGTATGGGGCAGCTTCAACGAGCAGTACTTC. The encoded protein is CASSLRVWGSFNEQYF.

V and J are TRBV10-3 and TRBJ1-4, with TRBD1 as a possible D gene (5 bases). This CDR3 region has 14 residues. V dropped 6 bases and J dropped 3 bases, with 11 bases sitting between them. Germline V gene lookup returns CDR1 ENHRY and CDR2 SYGVKD. CDR3 sequence reads: CAISGGASNEKLFF. DNA for the CDR3: TGTGCCATCAGCGGAGGGGCATCTAATGAAAAACTGTTTTTT.

The V and J genes are TRBV28 and TRBJ1-2, with D tentatively TRBD1 (5 bases). Per the germline V gene, CDR1 is MDHEN and CDR2 is SYDVKM. V was shortened by 8 bases and J by 6 bases, with 16 bases between the two germline ends. This CDR3 has 13 residues. DNA for the CDR3: TGTGCCAGCGGTATACAGGACGTCGATGGCTACACCTTC. It yields the protein CASGIQDVDGYTF.

V usage is TRBV12-5 and J usage is TRBJ2-3; 7 positions match TRBD1. Germline CDR1 LGHNT, CDR2 FRNRAP. This CDR3 contains 14 residues. V was pared by 5 bases and J by 2 bases, with 4 bases of the junction left unmatched. CDR3 sequence reads: CASGKGQYTDTQYF. Written as DNA, the CDR3 is TGTGCTAGTGGTAAGGGACAGTACACAGATACGCAGTATTTT.

The genes are TRBV11-3 and TRBJ2-2; TRBD1 might be the D (6 bases). Trimming removed 4 bases at V and 3 bases at J, with 21 bases between. Germline assignment: CDR1 SGHNT and CDR2 YENEEA. CDR3 length equals 18 residues. Here the CDR3 reads CASSSYGTTNPDTGELFF. The CDR3 nucleotides are TGTGCCAGCAGCTCCTATGGGACAACAAATCCGGACACCGGGGAGCTGTTTTTT.

The chain links TRBV5-4 to TRBJ2-2; D is undetermined. CDR3 length equals 15 residues. Germline CDR1 and CDR2: SGHNT and YYREEE (reference sequence). The V gene lost 1 base and the J gene lost 0 bases, with 7 bases spanning the gap. DNA for the CDR3: TGTGCCAGCAGCTTGACAGTAGCGAACACCGGGGAGCTGTTTTTT. It is translated as CASSLTVANTGELFF.

This clone came up once. V usage is TRBV2 and J usage is TRBJ1-5; 9 bases line up with TRBD1. CDR1 is SNHLY and CDR2 is FYNNEI in the germline V gene. V shed 11 bases and J 4 bases; nucleotides not matched to a gene: 9. This CDR3 region has 14 residues. The DNA of the CDR3 is TGTGCCGGGGCAGGGGACAGGGCTAATCAGCCCCAGCATTTT. It is translated as CAGAGDRANQPQHF.

V is TRBV29-1 and J is TRBJ1-1; tentatively, D is TRBD1 (5 bases). Trimming shortened V by 4 bases and J by 3 bases, and 12 bases separated the two germline ends. Germline V lookup: CDR1 SQVTM, CDR2 ANQGSEA. The CDR3 runs to 13 residues. This CDR3 reads CSVGKGSYTEAFF. CDR3 coding DNA: TGCAGCGTTGGCAAGGGGTCGTACACTGAAGCTTTCTTT. The full variable domain, with the rest looked up from reference TRBV29-1 and TRBJ1-1, is SAVISQKPSRDICQRGTSLTIQCQVDSQVTMMFWYRQQPGQSLTLIATANQGSEATYESGFVIDKFPISRPNLTFSTLTVSNMSPEDSSIYLCSVGKGSYTEAFFGQGTRLTVV.

This clone was seen a handful of times. V gene TRBV28 combines with J gene TRBJ1-4; possible D gene TRBD1, 6 bases. This CDR3 is 14 amino acids long. The germline V and J ends were trimmed by 10 bases and 8 bases, with 20 bases remaining between them. The germline V gene has CDR1 MDHEN and CDR2 SYDVKM. The CDR3 reads CATWHRDNAEKLFF. The CDR3, as DNA: TGTGCCACCTGGCACCGGGACAACGCGGAAAAACTGTTTTTT.

The DNA of the CDR3 is TGTGCCAGCAGCCCGGGACAGCACCATGGCTACACCTTC. It specifies CASSPGQHHGYTF. This chain links TRBV7-9 with TRBJ1-2; 7 nucleotides line up with TRBD1. Germline loops: CDR1 SEHNR, CDR2 FQNEAQ (reference sequence). The CDR3 is 13 residues long. The trim removed 5 bases at V and 6 bases at J, leaving 6 bases unmatched.

This clone has more than one count but fewer than ten. The V gene is TRBV7-2, the J gene TRBJ2-3; unclear D gene. CDR1 is SGHTA and CDR2 is FQGNSA in the germline V gene. CDR3 length equals 14 residues. V lost 4 bases and J lost 3, with 11 bases in between. CDR3 loop: CASSSSSGTDTQYF. The CDR3 DNA reads as TGTGCCAGCAGCTCGAGCTCTGGTACAGATACGCAGTATTTT.

This chain joins TRBV10-3 and TRBJ1-2; 8 bases fit TRBD1. The V segment lost 10 bases and the J segment 0 bases; nucleotides outside the gene matches: 10. This CDR3 contains 15 residues. The V gene's germline CDR1 is ENHRY and CDR2 SYGVKD. The DNA for the CDR3 is TGTGCCACTCGGACAGGGAGAACGGCTAACTATGGCTACACCTTC. Protein sequence: CATRTGRTANYGYTF.

This clone turned up a few times. The chain joins TRBV19 to TRBJ2-7; 10 bases fit TRBD2. CDR1 is LNHDA and CDR2 is SQIVND in the germline V gene (reference sequence). Trimming at V came to 6 bases and at J to 2 bases, leaving 4 bases not matched to a gene. The CDR3 extends over 14 amino acids. CDR3 in DNA: TGTGCCAGTAGCGACCTAGCGGGGGCCTACGAGCAGTACTTC. The encoded protein is CASSDLAGAYEQYF.

The CDR3 spells CASSPRDFLTYNEQFF. The CDR3 DNA is TGCGCCAGCAGCCCCAGGGACTTTCTTACCTACAATGAGCAGTTCTTC. V and J are TRBV4-1 and TRBJ2-1, with D perhaps TRBD2 (6 bases). The germline CDR1 and CDR2 sequences are MGHRA and YSYEKL. Trimming took off 4 bases at V and 2 bases at J, with 15 bases between the two ends. The CDR3 totals 16 residues.

This clone occurred a few times. The V call is TRBV4-2, the J call TRBJ2-1, with D possibly TRBD1 on 5 matching bases. CDR1 LGHNA and CDR2 YNFKEQ come from the germline V gene. V was trimmed by 3 bases and J by 3 bases, leaving 12 bases between them. The CDR3 consists of 15 residues. The CDR3 bases are TGTGCCAGCAGCCAGGAGATGACAGACTACAATGAGCAGTTCTTC. This translates into CASSQEMTDYNEQFF.

The rearrangement links TRBV7-2 to TRBJ1-2; 8 nucleotides align to TRBD1. The CDR3 has 16 residues. Germline CDR1 reads SGHTA; CDR2 reads FQGNSA. The junction had 10 bases not matched to a gene; V was cut back by 1 base and J by 6 bases. The CDR3 here is CASSLVGRTGRHGYTF. The CDR3 DNA is TGTGCCAGCAGCTTAGTCGGTAGGACAGGGAGACATGGCTACACCTTC.

The CDR3, as DNA: TGTGCTAGTGGCCTAGGGACAGGGGCCTGGTCTGAGCAGTTCTTC. Its translation: CASGLGTGAWSEQFF. The chain couples TRBV12-5 to TRBJ2-1; 10 bases line up with TRBD1. The V gene's germline CDR1 is LGHNT and CDR2 FRNRAP. The V and J ends lost 6 bases and 9 bases, in that order; junction bases with no gene match: 11. This CDR3 spans 15 amino acids.